Included here is one T cell receptor (beta chain) sequence, with context. Its antigen is unidentified. The record originates from a study of PD-1 blockade in classical Hodgkin lymphoma. Overall study results and limits: The authors excluded patients who started nivolumab under 1 year after ASCT.

Time point: cycle 4 day 1 (C4D1), after 6 weeks of nivolumab. Patients all relapsed after autologous stem cell transplantation, and there was variation in brentuximab vedotin exposure. Sequencing used immunoSEQ multiplex PCR; TCRdb keeps in-frame clones, though not all of them. The data hold 85,000 to 90,000 clones, with 90% observed a single time. The CDR3 is made up of 13 amino acids. V lost 4 bases and J 12 bases, leaving 16 bases between the germline ends. CDR1 is MNHNS and CDR2 is SASEGT in the germline V gene. The sequencing here drew on peripheral blood mononuclear cells (PBMCs), taken before the fourth cycle of nivolumab. The clonotype was recovered from a human donor with classical Hodgkin lymphoma. This sequence joins TRBV6-1 and TRBJ2-1, with D possibly called TRBD1 or TRBD2 (5 bases each). The CDR3 loop reads CASSVRGPSWQFF. CDR3 coding DNA: TGTGCCAGCAGTGTACGGGGACCATCATGGCAGTTCTTC.